Shown below are 28 T cell receptor beta chains from a single sample sequenced in a study of OX40 agonist ivuxolimab in advanced cancers. Here immunoSEQ multiplex PCR was the method, and the copy in TCRdb shows in-frame clones only, minus some. The sample includes about 93,000 clones, roughly nine tenths of them seen just once. Sequencing used CD4+ or CD8+ T cells sorted from blood, obtained in a trial of the OX40 agonist ivuxolimab. The receptor set was obtained from an adult with an advanced solid tumor such as melanoma, head and neck, liver or kidney cancer.

J is TRBJ1-4 and V is TRBV7-9; 10 nucleotides agree with TRBD1. V was clipped by 5 bases and J by 5 bases; unmatched bases: 2. CDR3 length: 14 residues. CDR1 and CDR2 (germline): SEHNR, FQNEAQ (reference sequence). CDR3: CASSLGQGNEKLFF. CDR3 nucleotide sequence: TGTGCCAGCAGCCTGGGACAGGGGAATGAAAAACTGTTTTTT.

V gene TRBV10-1 combines with J gene TRBJ2-5; D is tentatively TRBD1 or TRBD2 (5 bases each). The CDR3 contains 17 residues. Trimming took 2 bases from V and 7 from J, leaving 23 bases between them. Germline assignment: CDR1 WNHNN and CDR2 SYGVQD (reference sequence). CDR3 coding DNA: TGCGCCAGCAGTGAGGAGTCGTCAGGGTTGGTTCGGGGGACCCAGTACTTC. Translation: CASSEESSGLVRGTQYF.

The chain is built from TRBV20-1 and TRBJ2-2; D not resolved. The germline V gene has CDR1 DFQATT and CDR2 SNEGSKA (reference sequence). The CDR3 is 11 residues long. Trimming left V 4 bases short and J 3 bases short, with 3 bases between. The CDR3 DNA follows: TGCAGTGCTACAGACACCGGGGAGCTGTTTTTT. Protein product: CSATDTGELFF.

This clone has more than one count but fewer than ten. V and J are TRBV5-1 and TRBJ1-5; tentatively, D is TRBD1 (6 bases). The V gene's germline CDR1 is SGHRS and CDR2 YFSETQ. Trimming took 1 base from V and 3 from J, leaving 11 bases between them. CDR3 length equals 15 residues. The CDR3 region is CASSLQDSLNQPQHF. The CDR3 DNA is TGCGCCAGCAGCTTGCAGGACAGCCTCAATCAGCCCCAGCATTTT.

This chain links TRBV11-3 with TRBJ2-3; 9 bases match TRBD1. The CDR3 is made up of 16 amino acids. CDR1 SGHNT and CDR2 YENEEA come from the germline V gene. Trimming at V came to 4 bases and at J to 5 bases, leaving 10 bases not matched to a gene. CDR3 loop: CASSSHPQGAGDTQYF. DNA for the CDR3: TGTGCCAGCAGCTCGCACCCACAGGGGGCCGGAGATACGCAGTATTTT.

DNA of the CDR3: TGTGCCAGCAGCCAAGACTTTTCGAGCTCCTACGAGCAGTACTTC. As protein: CASSQDFSSSYEQYF. V is TRBV6-1 and J is TRBJ2-7, with D unclear. The CDR3 extends over 15 amino acids. Germline assignment: CDR1 MNHNS and CDR2 SASEGT. Trimming shortened V by 6 bases and J by 0 bases, and 15 bases separated the two germline ends.

This clone was detected only a few times. Here the CDR3 reads CASSLFTGGYTF. In nucleotides, the CDR3 is TGTGCCAGCAGCTTATTCACTGGTGGCTACACCTTC. J is TRBJ1-2 and V is TRBV7-9; D not resolved. The CDR3 runs 12 residues. Germline loops: CDR1 SEHNR, CDR2 FQNEAQ (reference sequence). The V end was cut by 2 bases, the J end by 7 bases, with 8 bases between.

This clone was seen only once. CDR3 sequence: CASSEVGTESVRSPQYF. In DNA, the CDR3 is TGTGCCAGCAGTGAAGTTGGAACAGAATCGGTCCGGTCGCCGCAGTATTTT. The V call is TRBV25-1, the J call TRBJ2-3; D is unclear. This CDR3 spans 17 amino acids. With 2 bases removed from V and 10 bases from J, the gap between germline ends came to 25 bases. In germline, CDR1 is MGHDK, CDR2 SYGVNS.

The rearrangement links TRBV30 to TRBJ2-7, with 12 bases that match TRBD2. Germline trimming cut 5 bases from V and 6 bases from J; bases unmatched to any gene: 8. This CDR3 comprises 14 residues. Looked up from germline, CDR1 is GTSNPN and CDR2 is SVGIG (reference sequence). As DNA, the CDR3 is TGTGCCTGGGCCCGACTAGCGGGAGCTTCCGAGCAGTACTTC. Protein product: CAWARLAGASEQYF.

The J gene is TRBJ2-5, the V gene TRBV6-5; D may correspond to TRBD1 or TRBD2 (5 bases each). This CDR3 spans 15 amino acids. Trimming shortened V by 0 bases and J by 5 bases, and 13 bases separated the two germline ends. Germline assignment: CDR1 MNHEY and CDR2 SVGAGI. The CDR3 nucleotides are TGTGCCAGCAGTTACTCGACGGGGCAATGGGAGACCCAGTACTTC. It yields the protein CASSYSTGQWETQYF.

V usage is TRBV6-5 and J usage is TRBJ1-2; 7 bases map to TRBD1. In germline, CDR1 is MNHEY, CDR2 SVGAGI. The V gene end was trimmed by 4 bases and the J gene end by 8 bases; junction bases not matched to a gene: 10. CDR3 length equals 14 residues. The CDR3 region has the DNA TGTGCCAGCAGTTTCGACAGGGTAGGCCGGGGCTACACCTTC. Encoded protein: CASSFDRVGRGYTF.

This chain connects TRBV9 to TRBJ1-2; TRBD1 agrees at 8 bases. The V gene's germline CDR1 is SGDLS and CDR2 YYNGEE. The junction had 8 bases not matched to a gene; V was cut back by 5 bases and J by 5 bases. The CDR3 runs 14 residues. CDR3 in DNA: TGTGCCAGCAGTCCGACAGGGGTTGGGTATGGCTACACCTTC. Protein sequence: CASSPTGVGYGYTF. The variable domain in full, completed from reference TRBV9 and TRBJ1-2, reads DSGVTQTPKHLITATGQRVTLRCSPRSGDLSVYWYQQSLDQGLQFLIQYYNGEERAKGNILERFSAQQFPDLHSELNLSSLELGDSALYFCASSPTGVGYGYTFGSGTRLTVV.

This clone was recorded a few times. The genes are TRBV6-5 and TRBJ2-7; 7 positions match TRBD1. The CDR3 length is 14 residues. V was pared by 7 bases and J by 3 bases, with 9 bases of the junction left unmatched. Germline loops: CDR1 MNHEY, CDR2 SVGAGI. The CDR3 loop is CASKVEQGFYEQYF. The CDR3 bases are TGTGCCAGCAAAGTGGAACAGGGGTTCTACGAGCAGTACTTC.

As regards this clone: At one of its ends the junction is not consistent with the germline gene, which may arise from a read error. The genes are TRBV6-1 and TRBJ2-7; 8 bases agree with TRBD2. Per germline, CDR1 MNHNS and CDR2 SASEGT. The CDR3 is 16 residues long. The CDR3 loop reads CAISEVAGSGSYEQYF. The CDR3 bases are TGTGCCATCAGTGAGGTAGCGGGATCCGGGTCCTACGAGCAGTACTTC.

The rearrangement links TRBV5-5 to TRBJ2-1, with a tentative D call TRBD2 (5 bases). The CDR3 sequence is 14 residues long. Between the trimmed V and J ends, which lost 6 bases and 4 bases, there was a span of 14 bases. CDR1 is SGHKS and CDR2 is YYEKEE in the germline V gene (reference sequence). This CDR3 reads CASTGDGLYNEQFF. CDR3 nucleotides: TGTGCCAGCACCGGGGATGGACTGTACAATGAGCAGTTCTTC. Full variable domain (missing parts from reference TRBV5-5 and TRBJ2-1): DAGVTQSPTHLIKTRGQQVTLRCSPISGHKSVSWYQQVLGQGPQFIFQYYEKEERGRGNFPDRFSARQFPNYSSELNVNALLLGDSALYLCASTGDGLYNEQFFGPGTRLTVL.

This chain uses TRBV12-5 with TRBJ2-1, with 10 bases matching TRBD2. Germline trimming cut 5 bases from V and 9 bases from J; bases unmatched to any gene: 10. This CDR3 is 15 amino acids long. The V gene's germline CDR1 is LGHNT and CDR2 FRNRAP. The CDR3 bases are TGTGCTAGTGGTATAGGGGTAGCGGGAGGAGGTGAGCAGTTCTTC. As protein: CASGIGVAGGGEQFF.

This sequence joins TRBV6-1 and TRBJ2-4; the D gene is possibly TRBD1 (6 bases). Trimming pared 4 bases from V and 1 base from J, leaving 11 bases between. In germline, CDR1 is MNHNS, CDR2 SASEGT. This CDR3 comprises 15 residues. The CDR3 coding sequence is TGTGCCAGCAGTGGACAGGACCACGCCAAAAACATTCAGTACTTC. As protein: CASSGQDHAKNIQYF.

The gene calls are TRBV4-2 and TRBJ2-5, with TRBD1 identical over 10 bases. The CDR3 totals 15 residues. CDR1 and CDR2 (germline): LGHNA, YNFKEQ. The trim removed 2 bases at V and 2 bases at J, leaving 2 bases unmatched. The CDR3 region is CASSQLDRGQETQYF. CDR3 nucleotide sequence: TGTGCCAGCAGCCAACTGGACAGGGGGCAAGAGACCCAGTACTTC.

This clone was observed a single time. The chain links TRBV19 to TRBJ2-5, with TRBD2 as a possible D gene (6 bases). The germline V gene has CDR1 LNHDA and CDR2 SQIVND (reference sequence). Trimming pared 5 bases from V and 5 bases from J, leaving 21 bases between. This CDR3 region has 16 residues. CDR3 protein: CASSSPSWGEVETQYF. Here the CDR3 DNA reads TGTGCCAGTAGTTCACCCTCCTGGGGGGAGGTCGAGACCCAGTACTTC.

The chain recombines TRBV5-1 with TRBJ2-3; D perhaps matches TRBD1 (5 bases). The CDR3 has 16 amino acids. The germline V gene has CDR1 SGHRS and CDR2 YFSETQ. V was pared by 0 bases and J by 4 bases, with 15 bases between. CDR3 nucleotides: TGCGCCAGCAGCTTGGATAACCCAGGGTCCCCAGATACGCAGTATTTT. Its protein is CASSLDNPGSPDTQYF.

V is TRBV5-1 and J is TRBJ2-2, with D perhaps TRBD2 (6 bases). Germline values: CDR1 SGHRS, CDR2 YFSETQ. The CDR3 runs to 15 residues. V gave up 4 bases and J gave up 4 bases, with 14 bases separating them. The CDR3 DNA reads TGCGCCAGCAGCCGTACGGGGGAAGTCACCGGGGAGCTGTTTTTT. It encodes CASSRTGEVTGELFF.

The rearrangement links TRBV7-9 to TRBJ1-1; tentatively, D is TRBD1 (5 bases). V lost 3 bases and J 4 bases, leaving 18 bases between the germline ends. Germline CDR1 reads SEHNR; CDR2 reads FQNEAQ (reference sequence). The CDR3 contains 16 residues. CDR3 sequence reads: CASSFYKGGASTEAFF. The CDR3 DNA reads TGTGCCAGCAGCTTCTATAAGGGAGGGGCGTCCACTGAAGCTTTCTTT. Supplemented by reference TRBV7-9 and TRBJ1-1, the full variable domain reads DTGVSQNPRHKITKRGQNVTFRCDPISEHNRLYWYRQTLGQGPEFLTYFQNEAQLEKSRLLSDRFSAERPKGSFSTLEIQRTEQGDSAMYLCASSFYKGGASTEAFFGQGTRLTVV.

In this sample, this clone turned up a few times. The chain couples TRBV30 to TRBJ1-1; a possible D gene is TRBD1 (6 bases). Between the trimmed V and J ends, which lost 2 bases and 0 bases, there was a span of 7 bases. The CDR3 sequence is 13 residues long. Germline V gene sequence: CDR1 GTSNPN, CDR2 SVGIG (reference sequence). The CDR3 nucleotides read TGTGCCTGGAGTCGGACAGTGAACACTGAAGCTTTCTTT. Residues: CAWSRTVNTEAFF.

The chain combines TRBV6-5 with TRBJ2-2; D is tentatively TRBD1 or TRBD2 (6 bases each). This CDR3 has 13 residues. Trimming stripped 5 bases from V and 7 bases from J, with 11 bases between. Germline V lookup: CDR1 MNHEY, CDR2 SVGAGI. The DNA for the CDR3 is TGTGCCAGCAGTCAGGGGACTTACGGGGAGCTGTTTTTT. Protein: CASSQGTYGELFF.

The chain combines TRBV29-1 with TRBJ2-1; D is uncertain. The CDR3 is 11 residues long. V lost 7 bases and J lost 5, with 9 bases in between. The germline CDR1 and CDR2 sequences are SQVTM and ANQGSEA. The CDR3 region is CSGLLDNEQFF. The CDR3 coding sequence is TGCAGCGGCTTGTTAGACAATGAGCAGTTCTTC.

With respect to this clone: Sequence at one end of the junction differs from germline and may be a read error. At the DNA level, this CDR3 is encoded by other sequences in the same sample as well. The V and J genes are TRBV7-3 and TRBJ1-1, with 8 nucleotides matching TRBD1. In germline, CDR1 is SGHTA, CDR2 FQGTGA. The CDR3 is 14 residues long. CDR3 amino acids: CASSPRQGNTEAFF. The DNA for the CDR3 is TGTGCCAGCAGCCCCCGACAGGGGAACACTGAGGCTTTCTTT.

The chain links TRBV2 to TRBJ1-2; D is unresolved. The germline CDR1 and CDR2 sequences are SNHLY and FYNNEI. The V and J ends lost 1 base and 0 bases respectively, with 9 bases between them. The CDR3 totals 15 residues. For the CDR3, the DNA is TGTGCCAGCAGTGAAGGCAGTCCTTCTAACTATGGCTACACCTTC. This gives the protein CASSEGSPSNYGYTF.

The V gene is TRBV7-9, the J gene TRBJ1-5, with no clear D. The CDR3 sequence is 14 residues long. The V gene's germline CDR1 is SEHNR and CDR2 FQNEAQ (reference sequence). Trimming removed 8 bases from V and 3 bases from J, with 14 bases in between. The CDR3 loop is CASAQGGFNQPQHF. Here the CDR3 DNA reads TGTGCCAGCGCCCAAGGAGGATTCAATCAGCCCCAGCATTTT.